This TCR beta chain was obtained from a study of human T cells and chemical hapten exposure. The overall study: Sensitization applied 2% DPC to roughly 2 cm by roughly 2 cm of upper inner arm skin. Patients additionally received therapeutic doses of diphenylcyclopropenone on the scalp once a week, and this continued throughout the roughly 22-week study.

In the case of this clonotype: Its target is not known.

Study results and limitations: With regard to DPC sensitization, TCRs above 1 in 1000 frequency did not change.

Germline V gives CDR1 SQVTM, CDR2 ANQGSEA. The CDR3 covers 11 residues. V dropped 1 base and J dropped 6 bases, with 5 bases sitting between them. TCRdb independently ran MiXCR on the RACE reads; one entry per CDR3 protein. The data contain about 120,000 distinct CDR3 sequences, about 13% of them singletons. Time point in this sample: pre-sensitization, week 0. Treatment given: therapeutic diphenylcyclopropenone sensitization with weekly scalp DPC. Sequences were derived from whole blood, sampled in connection with sensitization to the hapten diphenylcyclopropenone (DPC). This chain uses TRBV29-1 with TRBJ2-3; a weak D match, TRBD1 (5 bases). This receptor was obtained from a woman between 18 and 29 years old with alopecia areata. Some clones in this sample may be carry-over from other donors' samples. DNA of the CDR3: TGCAGCGTTGAAGGGGGCGATACGCAGTATTTT. Residues: CSVEGGDTQYF.